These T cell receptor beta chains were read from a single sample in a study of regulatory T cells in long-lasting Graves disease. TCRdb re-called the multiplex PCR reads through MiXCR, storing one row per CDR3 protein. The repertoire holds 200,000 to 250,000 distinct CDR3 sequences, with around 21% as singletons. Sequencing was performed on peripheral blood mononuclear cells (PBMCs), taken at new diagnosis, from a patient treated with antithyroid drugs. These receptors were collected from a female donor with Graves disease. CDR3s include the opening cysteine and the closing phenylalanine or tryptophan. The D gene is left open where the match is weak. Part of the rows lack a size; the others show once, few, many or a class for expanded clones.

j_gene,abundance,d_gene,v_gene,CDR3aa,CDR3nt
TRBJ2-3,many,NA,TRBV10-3,CAIAKGDVTDTQYF,TGTGCCATCGCTAAGGGAGACGTGACAGATACGCAGTATTTT
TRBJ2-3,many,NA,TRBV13,CASSSSLGTASSTDTQYF,TGTGCCAGCAGCTCCTCTTTAGGGACTGCATCTAGCACAGATACGCAGTATTTT
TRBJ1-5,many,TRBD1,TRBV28,CASSFGTVGNSNQPQHF,TGTGCCAGCAGTTTCGGGACAGTTGGAAATAGCAATCAGCCCCAGCATTTT
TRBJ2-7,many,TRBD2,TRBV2,CASVGLVAYEQYF,TGTGCCAGCGTCGGACTAGTTGCCTACGAGCAGTACTTC
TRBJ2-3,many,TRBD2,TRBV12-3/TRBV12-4,CASSSSGDTQYF,TGTGCCAGCAGTTCTAGCGGGGATACGCAGTATTTT
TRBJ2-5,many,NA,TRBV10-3,CAISAAGNQETQYF,TGTGCCATCAGTGCCGCAGGTAACCAAGAGACCCAGTACTTC
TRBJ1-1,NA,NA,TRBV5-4,CASSPFLRGTYTEAFF,TGTGCCAGCAGCCCCTTTCTGAGGGGAACTTACACTGAAGCTTTCTTT
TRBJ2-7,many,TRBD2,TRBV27,CASSLSGIKRGGSYEQYF,TGTGCCAGCAGTTTATCGGGCATAAAGCGGGGGGGCTCCTACGAGCAGTACTTC
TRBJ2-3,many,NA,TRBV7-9,CASSLDRSRDRFTQYF,TGTGCCAGCAGCTTAGATCGTTCAAGGGACCGGTTTACGCAGTATTTT
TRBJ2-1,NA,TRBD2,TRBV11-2,CASSSDRDYIYEQFF,TGTGCCAGCAGCTCTGACCGGGACTACATCTATGAGCAGTTCTTC
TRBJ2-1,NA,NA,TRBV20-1,CSARDTARGNYNEQFF,TGCAGTGCTAGAGATACTGCTCGCGGTAACTACAATGAGCAGTTCTTC
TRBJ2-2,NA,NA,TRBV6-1,CASSRGWANTGELFF,TGTGCCAGCAGCCGAGGGTGGGCGAACACCGGGGAGCTGTTTTTT
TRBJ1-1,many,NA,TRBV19,CASMGPGPLGNTEAFF,TGTGCCAGTATGGGCCCAGGACCTCTGGGGAACACTGAAGCTTTCTTT
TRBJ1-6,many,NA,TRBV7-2,CASSLVYTINSPLHF,TGTGCCAGCAGCTTAGTTTACACGATCAATTCACCCCTCCACTTT
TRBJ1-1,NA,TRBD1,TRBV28,CASTIPLAGTGMTEAFF,TGTGCCAGCACCATCCCCCTCGCCGGGACAGGGATGACTGAAGCTTTCTTT
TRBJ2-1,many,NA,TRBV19,CASSMPRGVGYNEQFF,TGTGCCAGTAGTATGCCCAGGGGCGTTGGCTACAATGAGCAGTTCTTC
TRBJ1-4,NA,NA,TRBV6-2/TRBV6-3,CASSYDQSSEKLFF,TGTGCCAGCAGTTACGATCAGAGCTCCGAAAAACTGTTTTTT
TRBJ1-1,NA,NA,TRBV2,CASSDREGRLEAFF,TGTGCCAGCAGCGATAGGGAGGGGAGACTTGAAGCTTTCTTT
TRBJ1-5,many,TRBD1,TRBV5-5,CASTPGQGWQPQHF,TGTGCCAGCACCCCGGGACAGGGTTGGCAGCCCCAGCATTTT
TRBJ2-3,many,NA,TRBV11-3,CASSPPSPWDTDTQYF,TGTGCCAGCAGCCCTCCTTCACCATGGGACACAGATACGCAGTATTTT
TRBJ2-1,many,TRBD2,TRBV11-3,CASSLVFRGGRAYNEQFF,TGTGCCAGCAGCTTAGTTTTTCGAGGCGGGAGGGCCTACAATGAGCAGTTCTTC
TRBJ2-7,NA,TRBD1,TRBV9,CASSFRDSSYEQYF,TGTGCCAGCAGCTTCCGGGACAGCTCCTACGAGCAGTACTTC
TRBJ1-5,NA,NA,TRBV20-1,CSARDLGTRQPQHF,TGCAGTGCTAGAGATCTGGGGACGCGGCAGCCCCAGCATTTT
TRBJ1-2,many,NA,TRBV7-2,CASSLGGGYGYTF,TGTGCCAGCAGCTTAGGGGGAGGCTATGGCTACACCTTC
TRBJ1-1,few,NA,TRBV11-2,CASSSGLQGTEAFF,TGTGCCAGCAGCTCGGGGTTGCAGGGAACTGAAGCTTTCTTT
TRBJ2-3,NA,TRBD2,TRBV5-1,CASSFGGTSGTGTDTQYF,TGCGCCAGCAGCTTCGGGGGGACTAGCGGGACAGGCACAGATACGCAGTATTTT
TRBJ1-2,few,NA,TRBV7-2,CASSLAGTGDPYGYTF,TGTGCCAGCAGCTTAGCCGGGACCGGCGACCCCTATGGCTACACCTTC
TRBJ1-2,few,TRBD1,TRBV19,CASTDATGDSYGYTF,TGTGCCAGTACCGATGCGACAGGGGATAGCTATGGCTACACCTTC
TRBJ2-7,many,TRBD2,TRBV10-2,CASSEASGGPYEQYF,TGCGCCAGCAGTGAGGCTAGCGGGGGCCCCTACGAGCAGTACTTC
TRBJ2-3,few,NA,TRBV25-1,CASSVLGWTDTQYF,TGTGCCAGCAGTGTGCTAGGCTGGACGGATACGCAGTATTTT
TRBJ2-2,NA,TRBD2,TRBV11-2,CASSLDSSGNTGELLF,TGTGCCAGCAGCTTAGATAGTAGCGGGAACACTGGGGAGCTGCTTTTT
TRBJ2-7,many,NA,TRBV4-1,CASSLPGQTYEQYF,TGCGCCAGCAGCTTGCCGGGACAAACCTACGAGCAGTACTTC